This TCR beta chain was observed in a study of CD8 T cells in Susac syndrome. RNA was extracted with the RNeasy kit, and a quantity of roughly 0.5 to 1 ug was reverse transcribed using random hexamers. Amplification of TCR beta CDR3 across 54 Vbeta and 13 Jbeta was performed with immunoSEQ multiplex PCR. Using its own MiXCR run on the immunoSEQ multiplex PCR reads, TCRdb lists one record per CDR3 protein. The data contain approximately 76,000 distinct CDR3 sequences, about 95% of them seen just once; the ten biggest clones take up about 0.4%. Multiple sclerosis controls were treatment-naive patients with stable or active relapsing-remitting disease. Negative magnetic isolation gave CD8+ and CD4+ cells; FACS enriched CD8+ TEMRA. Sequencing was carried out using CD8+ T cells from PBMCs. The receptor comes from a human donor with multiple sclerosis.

DNA of the CDR3: TGTGCCAGCAGCCAAATATTCAGGGATGAGCAGTTCTTC. Translated, it gives CASSQIFRDEQFF. The chain uses TRBV3-1 and TRBJ2-1, with a weak D call TRBD1 (5 bases). This CDR3 is built from 13 residues. V lost 2 bases and J 8 bases, leaving 10 bases between the germline ends. In germline, CDR1 is LGHDT, CDR2 YNNKEL (reference sequence).